This TCR beta chain was sequenced in a study of T cells in Graves' hyperthyroidism and ophthalmopathy. At least ten counts were recorded for this clonotype. The source material, RNA transcripts, was used to amplify TCR beta CDR3 regions. The TCR CDR3 first-round RT-PCR relied on the HTBI primer set. Each CDR3 protein gets one entry after TCRdb re-called the multiplex PCR reads with MiXCR. This sample carries roughly 520,000 distinct CDR3 sequences, 24% of them seen once, and the ten largest clones take about 11%. Sample: blood. The source of this sequence is a woman younger than 45 with Graves' ophthalmopathy.

CDR3 DNA sequence: TGTGCCATCAGTGAGTCCAGGGTCGACGAGCAGTACTTC. Translation gives CAISESRVDEQYF. The chain has TRBV10-3 and TRBJ2-7, with D tentatively TRBD1 (5 bases). The CDR3 has 13 residues. Germline CDR1 is ENHRY and CDR2 is SYGVKD. The ends were cut back, 0 bases at V and 5 bases at J, with 8 bases in the middle.